This T cell receptor (beta chain) was documented in a study of CD8 T cells in ankylosing spondylitis. Study-level findings and limits: Disease-linked clones were CD8+ and relatively rare in peripheral blood. Blood from ankylosing spondylitis patients appeared to carry a characteristic eight-variant TCR beta motif. Existing reports had already noted some motif variants in reactive arthritis synovial fluid and blood. Clones tied to disease were said to be significantly enriched in matched ankylosing spondylitis synovial fluid.

Generation of TCR beta libraries employed quantitative 5'-RACE incorporating molecular barcodes. TCRdb processed the 5' RACE reads anew with MiXCR; each CDR3 protein has one entry. The table lists around 490,000 distinct CDR3 sequences, 5.3% of them singletons. The CDR3 is made up of 17 amino acids. The trim removed 7 bases at V and 1 base at J, leaving 6 bases unmatched. In this sample, this clonotype turned up many times. What it binds is unknown. This receptor was identified in a male donor with ankylosing spondylitis. Source material: blood, either unsorted or a sorted T cell fraction (not recorded which). This chain connects TRBV12-3 or TRBV12-4 to TRBJ2-2, with TRBD2 identical over 13 bases. The CDR3 DNA sequence: TGTGCCAGCAACCTGACTAGCGGGAGGATGAACACCGGGGAGCTGTTTTTT. Its translation: CASNLTSGRMNTGELFF.